The source of this TCR beta chain is a study of technical replicates of blood from several donors. Germline CDR1 is WSHSY and CDR2 is SAAADI. Between the trimmed V and J ends, which lost 8 bases and 9 bases, there was a span of 9 bases. The CDR3 has 10 residues. Sequencing used immunoSEQ multiplex PCR; TCRdb keeps in-frame clones, though not all of them. The sample includes over 75,000 clones, about 94% of them seen just once. Input material: T cells isolated from PBMCs. The chain combines TRBV10-2 with TRBJ2-3; tentatively, D is TRBD2 (5 bases). This TCR came from a human donor in good health. The DNA of the CDR3 is TGCGCCAGCCGGGGAGTCACGCAGTATTTT. This sequence encodes CASRGVTQYF.